Listed here are 10 T cell receptor beta chains from one sample, sequenced in a study of blood T cell repertoires in COVID-19 (dated by TCRdb to 2018 to 2021). The library was produced with the immunoSEQ multiplex PCR assay. As stored in TCRdb, this immuneACCESS dataset retains in-frame rearrangements with V and J assigned. A fraction of the clones does not appear; measured against another copy, unresolved V genes explain less than half of the discrepancy, and the remainder lacks a known reason. In this sample the table shows some 150,000 clones, 78% of which occur a single time. Clones ranked in the top ten supply 5% to 7% of the sample. Material: PBMCs or T cells enriched from blood (not recorded which). The receptors were gathered from a woman in her forties or fifties who had recovered from COVID-19.

V is TRBV2 and J is TRBJ1-3; D remains ambiguous. The CDR3 covers 12 residues. The ends were cut back, 5 bases at V and 2 bases at J, with 4 bases in the middle. The germline gives CDR1 SNHLY, CDR2 FYNNEI. The CDR3 nucleotides read TGTGCCAGCAGTTCGGCTGGAAACACCATATATTTT. Protein product: CASSSAGNTIYF. The complete variable domain, with remaining parts taken from reference TRBV2 and TRBJ1-3, reads EPEVTQTPSHQVTQMGQEVILRCVPISNHLYFYWYRQILGQKVEFLVSFYNNEISEKSEIFDDQFSVERPDGSNFTLKIRSTKLEDSAMYFCASSSAGNTIYFGEGSWLTVV.

This chain links TRBV11-2 with TRBJ2-3; tentative D call: TRBD2 (5 bases). The germline CDR1 and CDR2 sequences are SGHAT and FQNNGV. Trimming left V 5 bases short and J 0 bases short, with 9 bases between. CDR3 size: 14 residues. The CDR3 protein is CASSPRTSTDTQYF. CDR3 DNA sequence: TGTGCCAGCAGCCCCAGGACTAGCACAGATACGCAGTATTTT.

This chain links TRBV12-3 or TRBV12-4 with TRBJ2-3; tentatively, D is TRBD1 (6 bases). The CDR3 is made up of 13 amino acids. Deletions cut 6 bases from V and 5 bases from J, with 12 bases between. Here the CDR3 DNA reads TGTGCCAGCAGCTCCCGGGGACAAGATACGCAGTATTTT. Its translation: CASSSRGQDTQYF.

The chain recombines TRBV28 with TRBJ2-1, with TRBD1 matching 9 bases. The length of the CDR3 is 15 residues. Trimming took 6 bases from V and 1 from J; bases not matched to a gene: 4. Germline V CDR1 and CDR2: MDHEN, SYDVKM. This CDR3 is CASSPGTGSYNEQFF. CDR3 DNA: TGTGCCAGCAGCCCCGGGACAGGGTCCTACAATGAGCAGTTCTTC.

The sample holds a few counts of this clone. The genes are TRBV5-1 and TRBJ2-5, with TRBD1 identical over 11 bases. J lost 2 bases, V lost 4 bases, and 4 bases had no gene match. The germline V gene encodes CDR1 SGHRS and CDR2 YFSETQ. The CDR3 has 15 residues. The CDR3 sequence: CASSPGQGVQETQYF. The CDR3 nucleotides read TGCGCCAGCAGCCCGGGACAGGGGGTGCAAGAGACCCAGTACTTC.

This clone was seen only a few times. The V gene is TRBV5-6, the J gene TRBJ2-3, with no clear D. V was shortened by 4 bases and J by 5 bases, with 8 bases between the two germline ends. The CDR3 contains 12 residues. Germline CDR1 and CDR2: SGHDT and YYEEEE. The CDR3 protein is CASSVERDTQYF. As DNA, the CDR3 is TGTGCCAGCAGCGTTGAGAGAGATACGCAGTATTTT.

In regard to this clone: The same CDR3 can be traced to other DNA sequences in this sample. The chain carries TRBV28 and TRBJ1-2, with a possible D match to TRBD1 (6 bases). The germline gives CDR1 MDHEN, CDR2 SYDVKM. CDR3 length: 13 amino acids. V gave up 1 base and J gave up 4 bases, with 7 bases separating them. For the CDR3, the DNA is TGTGCCAGCAGTTTATTGACAGGCTATGGCTACACCTTC. Amino acids: CASSLLTGYGYTF.

The chain has TRBV10-3 and TRBJ1-2; 8 nucleotides agree with TRBD1. V gave up 7 bases and J gave up 7 bases; unmatched junction bases: 17. Germline V gene lookup returns CDR1 ENHRY and CDR2 SYGVKD. The CDR3 spans 16 residues. CDR3 sequence (DNA): TGTGCCATCACCTTTGGAGGGGGACAGGCGGGGAGTGGCTACACCTTC. It yields the protein CAITFGGGQAGSGYTF.

This clone was recorded a few times. The rearrangement joins TRBV14 to TRBJ2-5, with D tentatively TRBD1 (5 bases). Trimming pared 4 bases from V and 5 bases from J, leaving 14 bases between. The germline V gene has CDR1 SGHDN and CDR2 FVKESK. This CDR3 has 14 amino acids. The CDR3 region has the DNA TGTGCCAGCAGCCCCTGGGGCTATGAGGAGACCCAGTACTTC. It codes for CASSPWGYEETQYF.

V is TRBV19 and J is TRBJ1-3; no definite D call. V was cut by 5 bases and J by 1 base, with 15 bases left in between. Germline lookup yields CDR1 LNHDA and CDR2 SQIVND (reference sequence). The CDR3 totals 16 residues. The CDR3 DNA reads as TGTGCCAGTAGTCTGCACGGTCTAGATTCTGGAAACACCATATATTTT. Translation gives CASSLHGLDSGNTIYF. The full variable domain, in which reference TRBV19 and TRBJ1-3 provide the parts outside the CDR3, is DGGITQSPKYLFRKEGQNVTLSCEQNLNHDAMYWYRQDPGQGLRLIYYSQIVNDFQKGDIAEGYSVSREKKESFPLTVTSAQKNPTAFYLCASSLHGLDSGNTIYFGEGSWLTVV.